Below are 9 T cell receptor beta chains sequenced from a single sample in a study of OX40 agonist ivuxolimab in advanced cancers. Generated by immunoSEQ multiplex PCR, the TCRdb table keeps only in-frame clones and is missing some. The sample shows tens of thousands of clones, approximately 90% of them seen only once. The sample here was CD4+ or CD8+ T cells sorted from blood, taken in a trial of the OX40 agonist ivuxolimab. The receptors were gathered from an adult with an advanced solid tumor such as melanoma, head and neck, liver or kidney cancer.

The V call is TRBV5-6, the J call TRBJ1-4; possibly TRBD1 for D (5 bases). In germline, CDR1 is SGHDT, CDR2 YYEEEE. The CDR3 covers 16 residues. The V end was cut by 5 bases, the J end by 3 bases, with 17 bases between. CDR3 DNA: TGTGCCAGCAGTTTTCGGGGGAGTAAGTCTAATGAAAAACTGTTTTTT. This sequence encodes CASSFRGSKSNEKLFF. The full variable domain, its missing parts supplied by reference TRBV5-6 and TRBJ1-4, is DAGVTQSPTHLIKTRGQQVTLRCSPKSGHDTVSWYQQALGQGPQFIFQYYEEEERQRGNFPDRFSGHQFPNYSSELNVNALLLGDSALYLCASSFRGSKSNEKLFFGSGTQLSVL.

This clone is a singleton in its sample. The V call is TRBV5-7, the J call TRBJ1-2; D unclear. TRBV5-7 is an open reading frame whose function is uncertain. The CDR3 runs to 12 residues. V shed 6 bases and J shed 5 bases, with 11 bases lying between them. The CDR3 DNA sequence: TGTGCCAGCACCTTCTTTGTGTATGGCTACACCTTC. This codes for CASTFFVYGYTF.

The V gene is TRBV9, the J gene TRBJ1-2, with a possible D match to TRBD1 (5 bases). The CDR3 runs to 13 residues. Trimming cost V 3 bases and J 8 bases, with 14 bases left between them. Germline V gives CDR1 SGDLS, CDR2 YYNGEE. CDR3 amino acids: CASSGIREPGYTF. The CDR3 DNA is TGTGCCAGCAGCGGCATCAGGGAGCCGGGCTACACCTTC.

V usage is TRBV10-3 and J usage is TRBJ1-1; TRBD1 might be the D (6 bases). Germline V gene lookup returns CDR1 ENHRY and CDR2 SYGVKD. V lost 6 bases, J lost 2 bases, and 16 bases lay in between. The CDR3 is 15 amino acids. The CDR3 is CAIRDTGSFNTEAFF. CDR3 DNA sequence: TGTGCCATCAGGGATACAGGGTCGTTTAACACTGAAGCTTTCTTT.

This clone was detected only a few times. This sequence joins TRBV28 and TRBJ2-7; D is tentatively TRBD1 or TRBD2 (5 bases each). The CDR3 consists of 16 residues. The germline gives CDR1 MDHEN, CDR2 SYDVKM. Trimming took 2 bases from V and 7 from J, leaving 21 bases between them. DNA for the CDR3: TGTGCCAGCAGTTTAATGTTAAGCGGTCATAGGGGTGAGCAGTACTTC. Translating it yields CASSLMLSGHRGEQYF.

The chain combines TRBV19 with TRBJ2-5; 8 bases line up with TRBD1. The J call is doubtful: the DNA matches TRBJ2-7 better. Per the germline V gene, CDR1 is LNHDA and CDR2 is SQIVND (reference sequence). There are 13 residues in the CDR3. The CDR3 region has the DNA TGTGCCAGTAGTACCCTCAGGGGGCCCGAGCAGTACTTC. It yields the protein CASSTLRGPEQYF.

This chain uses TRBV7-2 with TRBJ2-3; D perhaps matches TRBD2 (6 bases). V shed 5 bases and J shed 7 bases, with 13 bases lying between them. Germline V gene sequence: CDR1 SGHTA, CDR2 FQGNSA. The CDR3 length is 13 residues. CDR3 coding DNA: TGTGCCAGCAGCCCAGAGGGCGGGAATACGCAGTATTTT. Its translation: CASSPEGGNTQYF.

The chain recombines TRBV19 with TRBJ1-2; 7 bases are shared with TRBD1. With 3 bases clipped from V and 8 bases from J, the junction kept 3 bases outside the gene matches. The CDR3 runs to 12 residues. CDR1 and CDR2 (germline): LNHDA, SQIVND (reference sequence). The CDR3 is CASSMRQGGYTF. CDR3 nucleotides: TGTGCCAGTAGTATGCGACAGGGAGGCTACACCTTC.

The genes are TRBV27 and TRBJ1-5, with 8 bases matching TRBD1. CDR3 size: 15 residues. Germline CDR1 is MNHEY and CDR2 is SMNVEV (reference sequence). J lost 6 bases, V lost 2 bases, and 6 bases had no gene match. The CDR3: CASSLRQGPAQPQHF. The DNA for the CDR3 is TGTGCCAGCAGTTTAAGACAGGGGCCAGCTCAGCCCCAGCATTTT.